The 32 T cell receptor beta chains below come from one sample, sequenced in a study of shared clonotypes between healthy human individuals. The naive CD8 population came from CD45RO-negative cells selected for CCR7, without terminally differentiated effector memory CD45RA+ cells. Clones were read by immunoSEQ multiplex PCR, and TCRdb kept only the in-frame ones, dropping some. The table has about 2.1 million clones, around 95% seen once. Sequencing input: naive CD8+ T cells from PBMCs. All receptors derive from a young man in good health. Some clones in this sample may be carry-over from other donors' samples.

The rearrangement uses TRBV29-1 and TRBJ2-5, with D uncertain. The CDR3 extends over 14 amino acids. Trimming removed 0 bases at V and 5 bases at J, with 13 bases between. CDR1 is SQVTM and CDR2 is ANQGSEA in the germline V gene. The DNA of the CDR3 is TGCAGCGTTGAAGAGGTAGGGAAGAGGGAGACCCAGTACTTC. Residues: CSVEEVGKRETQYF.

This chain links TRBV15 with TRBJ1-1, with D tentatively TRBD1 (5 bases). Germline V gives CDR1 LNHNV, CDR2 YYDKDF (reference sequence). The CDR3 has 14 amino acids. V dropped 1 base and J dropped 12 bases, with 18 bases sitting between them. The CDR3, as DNA: TGTGCCACCAGCAGAGTCTCAGGACCGGGGACGACTTTCTTT. This codes for CATSRVSGPGTTFF.

As for this clone: The identical CDR3 is also encoded by other nucleotide sequences in the sample. The chain employs TRBV9 and TRBJ2-7; possible D gene TRBD1, 6 bases. Per the germline V gene, CDR1 is SGDLS and CDR2 is YYNGEE. Trimming left V 0 bases short and J 2 bases short, with 9 bases between. The CDR3 has 14 amino acids. The CDR3 sequence: CASSVGQDPYEQYF. For the CDR3, the DNA is TGTGCCAGCAGCGTAGGACAGGACCCCTACGAGCAGTACTTC.

The V call is TRBV5-1, the J call TRBJ2-1; 9 positions match TRBD2. The V and J ends lost 0 bases and 10 bases, in that order; junction bases with no gene match: 8. Germline-derived CDR1 and CDR2 are SGHRS and YFSETQ. The CDR3 spans 15 residues. The CDR3 loop reads CASSLAATSGTEQFF. The CDR3 DNA reads as TGCGCCAGCAGCTTGGCCGCGACTAGCGGAACGGAGCAGTTCTTC.

Turning to this clone: In the same sample, other DNA sequences code for this CDR3. CDR3 region: CASSPGYNEQFF. The CDR3 coding sequence is TGTGCCAGCAGCCCGGGGTACAATGAGCAGTTCTTC. The chain links TRBV5-6 to TRBJ2-1; a possible D gene is TRBD2 (5 bases). V lost 4 bases and J 4 bases, leaving 6 bases between the germline ends. The CDR3 consists of 12 residues. Germline V CDR1 and CDR2: SGHDT, YYEEEE.

The chain employs TRBV7-2 and TRBJ2-7, with 7 bases lining up with TRBD2. CDR3 length: 13 amino acids. The V segment lost 6 bases and the J segment 4 bases; nucleotides outside the gene matches: 6. The germline V gene has CDR1 SGHTA and CDR2 FQGNSA. The CDR3 region is CASRGAGPYEQYF. For the CDR3, the DNA is TGTGCCAGCAGAGGAGCGGGACCTTACGAGCAGTACTTC.

This clone was observed once. The chain has TRBV4-1 and TRBJ2-5; TRBD2 matches 10 bases. The CDR3 totals 15 residues. Germline V gene lookup returns CDR1 MGHRA and CDR2 YSYEKL. J was trimmed by 5 bases and V by 4 bases; bases with no gene match: 7. The CDR3 region is CASSLSSGSEETQYF. The CDR3, as DNA: TGCGCCAGCAGCCTGTCTAGCGGGAGTGAGGAGACCCAGTACTTC.

This rearrangement joins TRBV14 to TRBJ2-5; no clear D gene. Trimming took 4 bases from V and 1 from J, leaving 19 bases between them. In germline, CDR1 is SGHDN, CDR2 FVKESK. This CDR3 has 17 residues. The CDR3 loop is CASSRSTPHYRQETQYF. As DNA, the CDR3 is TGTGCCAGCAGCCGGTCGACTCCACATTACCGCCAAGAGACCCAGTACTTC. Filled out from reference TRBV14 and TRBJ2-5, the complete variable domain reads EAGVTQFPSHSVIEKGQTVTLRCDPISGHDNLYWYRRVMGKEIKFLLHFVKESKQDESGMPNNRFLAERTGGTYSTLKVQPAELEDSGVYFCASSRSTPHYRQETQYFGPGTRLLVL.

V usage is TRBV13 and J usage is TRBJ1-1; no reliable D call. The germline V gene has CDR1 PRHDT and CDR2 FYEKMQ (reference sequence). Trimming left V 7 bases short and J 0 bases short, with 9 bases between. The CDR3 spans 13 residues. The CDR3 reads CASIKTVNTEAFF. DNA for the CDR3: TGTGCCAGCATAAAGACGGTGAACACTGAAGCTTTCTTT.

This sequence joins TRBV29-1 and TRBJ2-3; D tentatively fits TRBD1 or TRBD2 (5 bases each). The CDR3 spans 15 residues. Germline V gives CDR1 SQVTM, CDR2 ANQGSEA. Trimming pared 4 bases from V and 3 bases from J, leaving 17 bases between. CDR3 amino acids: CSVGMRDPGTDTQYF. CDR3 coding DNA: TGCAGCGTTGGGATGAGGGACCCGGGAACAGATACGCAGTATTTT.

The chain has TRBV28 and TRBJ2-7, with 9 nucleotides matching TRBD1. The CDR3 contains 15 residues. The V gene's germline CDR1 is MDHEN and CDR2 SYDVKM. V lost 6 bases and J lost 4; bases outside the gene matches: 10. CDR3: CASRDLTGGLYEQYF. DNA for the CDR3: TGTGCCAGCAGGGACTTAACAGGGGGCTTGTACGAGCAGTACTTC.

Points on this clone: Other DNA sequences from this sample encode an identical CDR3 as well. This rearrangement joins TRBV11-2 to TRBJ1-5, with D uncertain. The CDR3 is 15 residues long. CDR1 SGHAT and CDR2 FQNNGV come from the germline V gene. V dropped 0 bases and J dropped 1 base, with 7 bases sitting between them. The CDR3 DNA sequence: TGTGCCAGCAGCTTAGAGGGTTGGAGCAATCAGCCCCAGCATTTT. It is translated as CASSLEGWSNQPQHF. The whole variable domain, remainder taken from reference TRBV11-2 and TRBJ1-5, is EAGVAQSPRYKIIEKRQSVAFWCNPISGHATLYWYQQILGQGPKLLIQFQNNGVVDDSQLPKDRFSAERLKGVDSTLKIQPAKLEDSAVYLCASSLEGWSNQPQHFGDGTRLSIL.

This rearrangement joins TRBV2 to TRBJ2-1; no reliable D call. The CDR3 length is 15 residues. The ends were cut back, 6 bases at V and 8 bases at J, with 20 bases in the middle. CDR1 and CDR2 from the germline V gene are SNHLY and FYNNEI. Here the CDR3 DNA reads TGTGCCAGCAGGGCCCTGGTGGGTGCTAATGATGAGCAGTTCTTC. Translated: CASRALVGANDEQFF.

This chain links TRBV7-9 with TRBJ2-1, with D hard to call. Trimming cost V 1 base and J 7 bases, with 11 bases left between them. The V gene's germline CDR1 is SEHNR and CDR2 FQNEAQ (reference sequence). The CDR3 sequence is 14 residues long. The CDR3 region is CASSLVDGDNEQFF. The CDR3 DNA sequence: TGTGCCAGCAGCTTAGTCGACGGCGATAATGAGCAGTTCTTC.

This clone was counted once. The chain links TRBV7-3 to TRBJ2-5; 14 bases line up with TRBD2. J lost 4 bases, V lost 5 bases, and 3 bases had no gene match. From germline, CDR1 is SGHTA and CDR2 FQGTGA. This CDR3 comprises 15 residues. CDR3: CASSHGLAGGETQYF. The DNA for the CDR3 is TGTGCCAGCAGCCACGGACTAGCGGGGGGAGAGACCCAGTACTTC. The full variable domain, its missing parts supplied by reference TRBV7-3 and TRBJ2-5, is GAGVSQTPSNKVTEKGKYVELRCDPISGHTALYWYRQSLGQGPEFLIYFQGTGAADDSGLPNDRFFAVRPEGSVSTLKIQRTERGDSAVYLCASSHGLAGGETQYFGPGTRLLVL.

As concerns this clone: The sample carries other DNA sequences with the same CDR3. J is TRBJ2-2 and V is TRBV27; 9 positions agree with TRBD2. Germline V CDR1 and CDR2: MNHEY, SMNVEV (reference sequence). The junction had 17 bases not matched to a gene; V was cut back by 7 bases and J by 5 bases. This CDR3 has 18 amino acids. In DNA, the CDR3 is TGTGCCAGCAAAGGAGCTGAACTAGCGGGCCTCGGGACCGGGGAGCTGTTTTTT. It is translated as CASKGAELAGLGTGELFF.

The CDR3 DNA reads as TGCGCCAGCAGCGGGACGGGAGAGGAAACAGATACGCAGTATTTT. Translation gives CASSGTGEETDTQYF. The rearrangement uses TRBV4-1 and TRBJ2-3, with D maybe TRBD2 (6 bases). There are 15 residues in the CDR3. Germline values: CDR1 MGHRA, CDR2 YSYEKL. Between the trimmed V and J ends, which lost 5 bases and 3 bases, there was a span of 15 bases.

This chain joins TRBV6-6 and TRBJ2-2, with 10 bases lining up with TRBD2. This CDR3 is 14 amino acids long. CDR1 is MNHNY, CDR2 SVGAGI, per germline (reference sequence). After removal of 6 bases from V and 7 bases from J, the junction contained 5 bases not matched to a gene. CDR3: CASRQREGGGELFF. The CDR3 nucleotides read TGTGCCAGCAGACAGCGGGAGGGCGGCGGGGAGCTGTTTTTT.

This clone was observed a single time. The chain uses TRBV29-1 and TRBJ1-2; D gene uncertain. Deletions cut 7 bases from V and 8 bases from J, with 17 bases between. Germline CDR1 is SQVTM and CDR2 is ANQGSEA. The CDR3 covers 12 residues. The CDR3, as DNA: TGCAGCGCGGATGTTGGTAGGGAGGGCTACACCTTC. It yields the protein CSADVGREGYTF.

This clone was observed many times. Other DNA sequences of this sample code for an identical CDR3. The gene calls are TRBV7-9 and TRBJ2-7; D perhaps matches TRBD2 (6 bases). V lost 0 bases and J 3 bases, leaving 6 bases between the germline ends. The CDR3 sequence is 13 residues long. The germline V gene encodes CDR1 SEHNR and CDR2 FQNEAQ (reference sequence). In DNA form, the CDR3 reads TGTGCCAGCAGCTTAGCGGGGGGCTACGAGCAGTACTTC. Protein product: CASSLAGGYEQYF.

J is TRBJ1-5 and V is TRBV6-1; D is unclear. Germline values: CDR1 MNHNS, CDR2 SASEGT. This CDR3 is built from 14 residues. With 6 bases removed from V and 0 bases from J, the gap between germline ends came to 9 bases. The CDR3 sequence is CASRDGYSNQPQHF. The CDR3 DNA sequence: TGTGCCAGCAGGGATGGTTATAGCAATCAGCCCCAGCATTTT.

This clone was detected once. The chain has TRBV27 and TRBJ2-2; weak D call: TRBD1 (6 bases). This CDR3 region has 22 residues. The ends were cut back, 5 bases at V and 2 bases at J, with 33 bases in the middle. CDR1 is MNHEY and CDR2 is SMNVEV in the germline V gene (reference sequence). This CDR3 reads CASSPFSPNDKDSLGNTGELFF. CDR3 sequence (DNA): TGTGCCAGCAGTCCTTTTTCTCCCAACGACAAGGACAGTCTAGGAAACACCGGGGAGCTGTTTTTT.

This clone appeared once. The genes are TRBV7-9 and TRBJ2-2; 9 nucleotides align to TRBD2. Germline-derived CDR1 and CDR2 are SEHNR and FQNEAQ (reference sequence). CDR3 length equals 17 residues. The junction had 5 bases not matched to a gene; V was cut back by 2 bases and J by 1 base. The CDR3 DNA is TGTGCCAGCAGCTTACTAGGACTAGCGAGGAACACCGGGGAGCTGTTTTTT. Protein product: CASSLLGLARNTGELFF.

The rearrangement joins TRBV19 to TRBJ1-5, with 10 positions matching TRBD1. CDR3 size: 19 residues. The germline CDR1 and CDR2 sequences are LNHDA and SQIVND (reference sequence). Unmatched junction bases numbered 18, after V lost 5 bases and J lost 5 bases. This chain's CDR3 is CASSFRDRGSIDGDQPQHF. The CDR3 nucleotides are TGTGCCAGTAGTTTCCGGGACAGGGGCTCGATAGACGGTGATCAGCCCCAGCATTTT.

In regard to this clone: The identical CDR3 is also encoded by other nucleotide sequences in the sample. The chain is built from TRBV19 and TRBJ1-5, with D possibly matching TRBD1 (5 bases). The V end was cut by 5 bases, the J end by 4 bases, with 12 bases between. The CDR3 loop spans 14 amino acids. Germline values: CDR1 LNHDA, CDR2 SQIVND (reference sequence). The CDR3 region is CASSVRDFNQPQHF. In nucleotides, the CDR3 is TGTGCCAGTAGTGTCCGGGACTTTAATCAGCCCCAGCATTTT.

V and J are TRBV7-9 and TRBJ2-7, with TRBD1 identical over 9 bases. Germline CDR1 reads SEHNR; CDR2 reads FQNEAQ (reference sequence). The length of the CDR3 is 14 residues. J was trimmed by 6 bases and V by 3 bases; bases with no gene match: 6. CDR3 region: CASSLAGTGIEQYF. In nucleotides, the CDR3 is TGTGCCAGCAGCTTGGCCGGGACAGGGATCGAGCAGTACTTC.

The CDR3 nucleotides read TGTGCCAGCAGCCCACGGACAGGGGTCTTCCAAGAGACCCAGTACTTC. Amino acid sequence: CASSPRTGVFQETQYF. This chain connects TRBV27 to TRBJ2-5, with TRBD1 matching over 9 bases. This CDR3 region has 16 residues. Germline V CDR1 and CDR2: MNHEY, SMNVEV (reference sequence). Trimming cost V 6 bases and J 1 base; bases outside gene matches: 9.

This clone was detected only a few times. This sequence joins TRBV6-5 and TRBJ2-7; unclear D gene. Trimming stripped 7 bases from V and 1 base from J, with 11 bases between. Germline V gene lookup returns CDR1 MNHEY and CDR2 SVGAGI. The CDR3 runs to 13 residues. The CDR3 DNA reads TGTGCCAGCACCGAGGCGAGATCCTACGAGCAGTACTTC. This codes for CASTEARSYEQYF.

As regards this clone: This specimen includes other DNA sequences encoding the same CDR3. The V gene is TRBV5-6, the J gene TRBJ1-1; D is unresolved. Germline-derived CDR1 and CDR2 are SGHDT and YYEEEE. Trimming pared 4 bases from V and 2 bases from J, leaving 3 bases between. The CDR3 loop spans 11 amino acids. The CDR3 DNA reads TGTGCCAGCAGCCTTAACACTGAAGCTTTCTTT. Protein product: CASSLNTEAFF.

The chain combines TRBV28 with TRBJ1-5, with a possible D match to TRBD1 (5 bases). Germline-derived CDR1 and CDR2 are MDHEN and SYDVKM. The CDR3 sequence is 15 residues long. Deletions cut 10 bases from V and 0 bases from J, with 16 bases between. CDR3 DNA sequence: TGTGCCACCCACGGGGGAGGTTATAGCAATCAGCCCCAGCATTTT. Its translation is CATHGGGYSNQPQHF. Complete variable domain (other parts from reference TRBV28 and TRBJ1-5): DVKVTQSSRYLVKRTGEKVFLECVQDMDHENMFWYRQDPGLGLRLIYFSYDVKMKEKGDIPEGYSVSREKKERFSLILESASTNQTSMYLCATHGGGYSNQPQHFGDGTRLSIL.

This chain links TRBV28 with TRBJ1-2; TRBD1 agrees at 9 bases. CDR1 MDHEN and CDR2 SYDVKM come from the germline V gene. The ends lost 0 bases at V and 4 bases at J; junction bases unmatched: 3. This CDR3 has 15 amino acids. CDR3: CASSLWGQGFYGYTF. CDR3 DNA: TGTGCCAGCAGTTTATGGGGACAGGGCTTCTATGGCTACACCTTC.

V is TRBV6-1 and J is TRBJ2-7; possibly TRBD1 or TRBD2 for D (5 bases each). Germline lookup yields CDR1 MNHNS and CDR2 SASEGT. This CDR3 is built from 13 residues. The V gene lost 7 bases and the J gene lost 3 bases, with 13 bases spanning the gap. CDR3: CASTGTGNYEQYF. In nucleotides, the CDR3 is TGTGCCAGCACCGGGACGGGCAACTACGAGCAGTACTTC.